Sequencing of this T cell receptor beta chain was carried out in a study of blood T cells in healthy people across ages. Sample-barcoded 5' priming and a J-beta primer mix drove a second PCR of about 7 to 12 cycles. TCRdb reprocessed the 5' RACE reads via MiXCR and lists one record per CDR3 protein. Here the sample spans about 1 million distinct CDR3 sequences, 40% to 50% being singletons. The CDR3 has 16 residues. The germline V gene has CDR1 MNHEY and CDR2 SVGAGI. The J segment lost 2 bases and the V segment lost 0 bases, leaving 2 bases of the junction unmatched. Donors gave around 9.8 milliliters of peripheral blood apiece. This clonotype was found a few times.

This TCR was recovered from a woman in her sixties in good health. V is TRBV6-5 and J is TRBJ1-4; 8 positions agree with TRBD1. The sequencing input was blood. This CDR3 reads CASSYSSGGTNEKLFF. The CDR3 coding sequence is TGTGCCAGCAGTTACTCGTCAGGGGGCACTAATGAAAAACTGTTTTTT.